This TCR beta chain is drawn from a study of STAT5B mutations in CD4+ large granular lymphocyte leukemia. Study-wide findings and caveats: CD4-sorted patient repertoires seemed more clonal than healthy CD4+ repertoires.

Trimming cost V 3 bases and J 3 bases, with 6 bases left between them. Germline V gene sequence: CDR1 KGHSH, CDR2 LQKENI. There are 12 residues in the CDR3. The assay was run at survey level. Libraries were prepared by immunoSEQ multiplex PCR; TCRdb keeps only in-frame clonotypes and omits some of them. The data contain about 48,000 clones, about 70% of them singletons. This clone was seen more than once but under ten times. The target antigen is unknown. The chain has TRBV18 and TRBJ2-7; no reliable D call. The TCR comes from a human donor in good health. The sample was CD4+ T cells from blood buffy coats. In DNA form, the CDR3 reads TGTGCCAGCTCACCTAGCAACTACGAGCAGTACGTC. It is translated as CASSPSNYEQYV.